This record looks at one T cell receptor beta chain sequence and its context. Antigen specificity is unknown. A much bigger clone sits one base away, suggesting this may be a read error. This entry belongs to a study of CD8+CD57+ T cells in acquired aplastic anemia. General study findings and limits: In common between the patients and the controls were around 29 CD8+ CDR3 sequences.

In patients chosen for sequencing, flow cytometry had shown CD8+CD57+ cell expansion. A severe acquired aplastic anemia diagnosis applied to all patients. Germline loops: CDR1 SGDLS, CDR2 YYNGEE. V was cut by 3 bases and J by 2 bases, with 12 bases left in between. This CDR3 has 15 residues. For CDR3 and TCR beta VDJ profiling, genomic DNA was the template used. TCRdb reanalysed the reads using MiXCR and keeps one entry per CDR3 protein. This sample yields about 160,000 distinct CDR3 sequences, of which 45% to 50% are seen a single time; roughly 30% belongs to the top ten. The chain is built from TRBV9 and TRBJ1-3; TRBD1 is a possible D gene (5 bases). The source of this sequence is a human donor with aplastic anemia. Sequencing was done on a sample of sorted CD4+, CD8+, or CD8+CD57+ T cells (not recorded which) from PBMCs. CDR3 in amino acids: CASSATDSPGNTIYF. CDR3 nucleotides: TGTGCCAGCAGCGCGACAGACAGCCCTGGAAACACCATATATTTT. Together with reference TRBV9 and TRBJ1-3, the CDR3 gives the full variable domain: DSGVTQTPKHLITATGQRVTLRCSPRSGDLSVYWYQQSLDQGLQFLIQYYNGEERAKGNILERFSAQQFPDLHSELNLSSLELGDSALYFCASSATDSPGNTIYFGEGSWLTVV.